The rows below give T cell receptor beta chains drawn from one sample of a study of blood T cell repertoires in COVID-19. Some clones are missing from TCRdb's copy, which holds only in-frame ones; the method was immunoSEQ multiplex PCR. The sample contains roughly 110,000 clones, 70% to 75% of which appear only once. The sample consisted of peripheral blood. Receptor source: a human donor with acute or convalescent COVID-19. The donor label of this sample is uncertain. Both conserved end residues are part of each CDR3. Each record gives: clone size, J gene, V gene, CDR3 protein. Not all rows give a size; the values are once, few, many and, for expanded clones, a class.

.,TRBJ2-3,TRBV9,CASSPGHIQTDTQYF
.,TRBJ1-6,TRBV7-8,CASSPQPGLLDSPLHF
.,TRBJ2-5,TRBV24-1,CATSDSAIQGVGETQYF
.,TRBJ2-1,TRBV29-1,CSVDKGALYNEQFF
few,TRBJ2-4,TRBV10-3,CAIKGVGTGQNIQYF
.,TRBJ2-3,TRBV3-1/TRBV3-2,CASSHVSGARTDTQYF
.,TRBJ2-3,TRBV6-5,CASRRDLAGSDTQYF
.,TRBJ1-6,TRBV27,CASSATGIGNSPLHF
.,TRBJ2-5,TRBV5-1,CASVPIAGGQETQYF
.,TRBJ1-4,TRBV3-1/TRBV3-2,CASRDRGRNEKLFF
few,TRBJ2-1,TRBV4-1,CASSRILVQGFNEQFF
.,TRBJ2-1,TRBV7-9,CASSTGLLAGGQNEQFF
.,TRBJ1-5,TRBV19,CATAAPGPNQPQHF
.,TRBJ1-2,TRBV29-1,CSVWTAYGYTF
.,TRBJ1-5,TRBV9,CASSVEDRVNQPQHF
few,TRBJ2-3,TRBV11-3,CASSLDGRTDTQYF
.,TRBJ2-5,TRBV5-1,CASSLGTRLMETQYF
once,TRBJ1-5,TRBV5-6,CASSFGYSSNQPQHF
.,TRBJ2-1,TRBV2,CASSGPTGTSGGTGNSEQFF
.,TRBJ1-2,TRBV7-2,CASSLAQGADGYTF
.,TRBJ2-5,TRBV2,CASTGTVQETQYF
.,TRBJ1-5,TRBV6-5,CASSSTGNQPQHF
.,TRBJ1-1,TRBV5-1,CASSLQGAGTEAFF
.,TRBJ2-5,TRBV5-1,CASSLGLAAETQYF
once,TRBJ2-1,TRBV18,CASSPRQGSYNEQFF
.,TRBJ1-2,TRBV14,CASSQAGYGYTF
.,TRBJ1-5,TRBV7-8,CASSAVAHSNQPQHF
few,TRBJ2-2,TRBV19,CASSIGLTGFGTGELFF
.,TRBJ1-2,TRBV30,CACTRGRAGYTF